Included here is one T cell receptor (beta chain) sequence, with context. Its specificity is unknown. These data belong to a study of cytomegalovirus exposure and HLA in healthy donors. Across the whole study: The study's early data release held about 85 million unique TCRs from HLA-typed donors.

PCR primers comprised 60 Vbeta and 13 Jbeta primers. The method was immunoSEQ multiplex PCR; TCRdb's version includes in-frame clones alone and lacks a portion of them. The table has about 100,000 clones, about 79% seen once. Regarding the study as a whole: Indistinguishable V segments such as TRBV6-2 and TRBV6-3 were excluded. In a later analysis, HLA-C alleles had the fewest associated TCRs, DRB1 alleles the most. Per a later analysis, 18,000 or so TCR beta sequences showed association with HLA alleles at 0.05 false discovery rate.

The V and J ends lost 5 bases and 5 bases, in that order; junction bases with no gene match: 3. Germline CDR1 reads MDHEN; CDR2 reads SYDVKM. This CDR3 has 13 amino acids. The receptor's source is a woman between 18 and 29 years old in good health and CMV-seronegative. The sequencing input was PBMCs. This chain links TRBV28 with TRBJ2-7, with TRBD1 matching 10 bases. DNA for the CDR3: TGTGCCAGCAGTCGGACAGGGGGTCACGAGCAGTACTTC. Translating it yields CASSRTGGHEQYF. The full variable domain, completed using reference TRBV28 and TRBJ2-7, is DVKVTQSSRYLVKRTGEKVFLECVQDMDHENMFWYRQDPGLGLRLIYFSYDVKMKEKGDIPEGYSVSREKKERFSLILESASTNQTSMYLCASSRTGGHEQYFGPGTRLTVT.